A selection of T cell receptor beta chains follows, all from one sample in a study of shared clonotypes between healthy human individuals. Profiling relied on immunoSEQ multiplex PCR, and the TCRdb table lists in-frame clones only, not all of them. Of roughly 590,000 clones in the sample, less than 97% were seen once. Sequencing used naive CD8+ T cells sorted from blood. All receptors come from a woman aged 25 to 39 in good health. The CDR3 runs from the conserved cysteine through the conserved F or W. The D gene is left open where the match is weak. Some rows have no size entry. The others give once, few or many, or a class for an expanded clone.

v_call: TRBV5-4; j_call: TRBJ2-3; d_call: .; cdr3_length: 15; clone_size: .; cdr3_nt: TGTGCCAGCAGCTTTCCTCAGGACCCCACGGATACGCAGTATTTT; cdr3_aa: CASSFPQDPTDTQYF
v_call: TRBV15; j_call: TRBJ2-7; d_call: .; cdr3_length: 15; clone_size: .; cdr3_nt: TGTGCCACCAGCAGAGCCGAGGGACTCATGAGGGAGCAGTACTTC; cdr3_aa: CATSRAEGLMREQYF
v_call: TRBV28; j_call: TRBJ1-5; d_call: TRBD1; cdr3_length: 16; clone_size: .; cdr3_nt: TGTGCCAGCAGTGACGAAACAGGGGGCTACTATCAGCCCCAGCATTTT; cdr3_aa: CASSDETGGYYQPQHF
v_call: TRBV27; j_call: TRBJ1-1; d_call: .; cdr3_length: 13; clone_size: once; cdr3_nt: TGTGCCAGCAGTCCGACAGGAGTCACTGAAGCTTTCTTT; cdr3_aa: CASSPTGVTEAFF
v_call: TRBV7-2; j_call: TRBJ2-7; d_call: TRBD1; cdr3_length: 15; clone_size: .; cdr3_nt: TGTGCCAGCAGCTCCTTTACCGGGACAGCCGTCGAGCAGTACTTC; cdr3_aa: CASSSFTGTAVEQYF
v_call: TRBV15; j_call: TRBJ1-6; d_call: TRBD1; cdr3_length: 15; clone_size: .; cdr3_nt: TGTGCCACCAGCCCGGGGACAGGGCGGAATTCACCCCTCCACTTT; cdr3_aa: CATSPGTGRNSPLHF
v_call: TRBV27; j_call: TRBJ2-3; d_call: .; cdr3_length: 14; clone_size: .; cdr3_nt: TGTGCCAGCAGTTTATTGAGAAGCACAGATACGCAGTATTTT; cdr3_aa: CASSLLRSTDTQYF
v_call: TRBV28; j_call: TRBJ2-7; d_call: .; cdr3_length: 13; clone_size: .; cdr3_nt: TGTGCCAGCCGTAACAGGTTCCACTACGAGCAGTACTTC; cdr3_aa: CASRNRFHYEQYF
v_call: TRBV11-2; j_call: TRBJ1-5; d_call: TRBD1; cdr3_length: 13; clone_size: .; cdr3_nt: TGTGCCAGCAGCTTAGATCCTGGGACAGTCAGGCATTTT; cdr3_aa: CASSLDPGTVRHF
v_call: TRBV27; j_call: TRBJ2-7; d_call: .; cdr3_length: 16; clone_size: .; cdr3_nt: TGTGCCAGCAGTCTATCTATGGGGTCGAGCTCCTACGAGCAGTACTTC; cdr3_aa: CASSLSMGSSSYEQYF
v_call: TRBV15; j_call: TRBJ2-7; d_call: .; cdr3_length: 15; clone_size: .; cdr3_nt: TGTGCCACCAGCAGAGAAGGAGGGGTTTCCTACGAGCAGTACTTC; cdr3_aa: CATSREGGVSYEQYF
v_call: TRBV28; j_call: TRBJ1-1; d_call: .; cdr3_length: 13; clone_size: .; cdr3_nt: TGTGCCAGCAGTCCGACACCGAACACTGAAGCTTTCTTT; cdr3_aa: CASSPTPNTEAFF
v_call: TRBV7-8; j_call: TRBJ2-1; d_call: TRBD1; cdr3_length: 15; clone_size: .; cdr3_nt: TGTGCCAGCAGCGTACCGGGACAGGTTCTGGATGAGCAGTTCTTC; cdr3_aa: CASSVPGQVLDEQFF
v_call: TRBV20-1; j_call: TRBJ1-2; d_call: .; cdr3_length: 11; clone_size: .; cdr3_nt: TGCAGTGCCCCCGTAGGCTATGGCTACACCTTC; cdr3_aa: CSAPVGYGYTF
v_call: TRBV7-9; j_call: TRBJ1-1; d_call: .; cdr3_length: 15; clone_size: once; cdr3_nt: TGTGCCAGCAGCTTTGGAGAACAGGGTTTTACTGAAGCTTTCTTT; cdr3_aa: CASSFGEQGFTEAFF
v_call: TRBV27; j_call: TRBJ2-1; d_call: .; cdr3_length: 13; clone_size: .; cdr3_nt: TGTGCCAGCAGTTTTGGGGGTCCTCGGGAGCAGTTCTTC; cdr3_aa: CASSFGGPREQFF
v_call: TRBV27; j_call: TRBJ2-7; d_call: TRBD2; cdr3_length: 15; clone_size: .; cdr3_nt: TGTGCCAGCAGTTTTAGCGGGGTGAGCTCCTACGAGCAGTACTTC; cdr3_aa: CASSFSGVSSYEQYF
v_call: TRBV6-5; j_call: TRBJ2-3; d_call: TRBD2; cdr3_length: 14; clone_size: .; cdr3_nt: TGTGCCAGCAGCTTAGCGGGATACACAGATACGCAGTATTTT; cdr3_aa: CASSLAGYTDTQYF
v_call: TRBV7-9; j_call: TRBJ2-7; d_call: .; cdr3_length: 13; clone_size: few; cdr3_nt: TGTGCCAGCGACAACAGGGACCCCTACGAGCAGTACTTC; cdr3_aa: CASDNRDPYEQYF
v_call: TRBV29-1; j_call: TRBJ2-3; d_call: TRBD2; cdr3_length: 16; clone_size: .; cdr3_nt: TGCAGCGTTGAAACGGCTAGCGGGAGTAGCACAGATACGCAGTATTTT; cdr3_aa: CSVETASGSSTDTQYF
v_call: TRBV4-1; j_call: TRBJ2-7; d_call: TRBD2; cdr3_length: 15; clone_size: once; cdr3_nt: TGCGCCAGCAGGCCCATGGGACTAGCGGGAGAAGTGCAGTACTTC; cdr3_aa: CASRPMGLAGEVQYF
v_call: TRBV9; j_call: TRBJ2-2; d_call: .; cdr3_length: 16; clone_size: .; cdr3_nt: TGTGCCAGCACCCAACATGGGGGAAAAAACACCGGGGAGCTGTTTTTT; cdr3_aa: CASTQHGGKNTGELFF
v_call: TRBV13; j_call: TRBJ2-7; d_call: .; cdr3_length: 13; clone_size: .; cdr3_nt: TGTGCCAGCAGCCCACCTAGCTCCTACGAGCAGTACTTC; cdr3_aa: CASSPPSSYEQYF
v_call: TRBV6-5; j_call: TRBJ1-1; d_call: .; cdr3_length: 15; clone_size: once; cdr3_nt: TGTGCCAGCAGTTTAGGACGGGCCGGCCCCAGTGAAGCTTTCTTT; cdr3_aa: CASSLGRAGPSEAFF
v_call: TRBV13; j_call: TRBJ1-2; d_call: .; cdr3_length: 13; clone_size: .; cdr3_nt: TGTGCCAGCAGCTTAGGGTTTAAAGGGGGGTACACCTTC; cdr3_aa: CASSLGFKGGYTF
v_call: TRBV19; j_call: TRBJ1-1; d_call: .; cdr3_length: 13; clone_size: .; cdr3_nt: TGTGCCAGTAGTGATTGGGTGAACACTGAAGCTTTCTTT; cdr3_aa: CASSDWVNTEAFF
v_call: TRBV14; j_call: TRBJ1-3; d_call: .; cdr3_length: 13; clone_size: .; cdr3_nt: TGTGCCAGCAGCCAAGTGTTCGGAAACACCATATATTTT; cdr3_aa: CASSQVFGNTIYF
v_call: TRBV5-1; j_call: TRBJ1-2; d_call: .; cdr3_length: 16; clone_size: .; cdr3_nt: TGCGCCAGCAGCTTGGAATCGGCAGCCGGAGGCTATGGCTACACCTTC; cdr3_aa: CASSLESAAGGYGYTF
v_call: TRBV5-4; j_call: TRBJ2-1; d_call: TRBD2; cdr3_length: 16; clone_size: .; cdr3_nt: TGTGCCAGCAGCTTAGGCGGGACTAGCTCCTACAATGAGCAGTTCTTC; cdr3_aa: CASSLGGTSSYNEQFF
v_call: TRBV7-9; j_call: TRBJ2-7; d_call: .; cdr3_length: 13; clone_size: .; cdr3_nt: TGTGCCAGCAGCTTAGAGTACTCCTACGAGCAGTACTTC; cdr3_aa: CASSLEYSYEQYF
v_call: TRBV9; j_call: TRBJ1-1; d_call: TRBD1; cdr3_length: 13; clone_size: .; cdr3_nt: TGTGCCAGCAGCGTGGAGGGGGCCACTGAAGCTTTCTTT; cdr3_aa: CASSVEGATEAFF
v_call: TRBV4-1; j_call: TRBJ2-7; d_call: .; cdr3_length: 13; clone_size: .; cdr3_nt: TGCGCCAGCAGCCACGAGGGTGGCTACGAGCAGTACTTC; cdr3_aa: CASSHEGGYEQYF
v_call: TRBV6-6; j_call: TRBJ1-1; d_call: .; cdr3_length: 13; clone_size: few; cdr3_nt: TGTGCCAGCCTGGGACCCGAGAACACTGAAGCTTTCTTT; cdr3_aa: CASLGPENTEAFF
v_call: TRBV27; j_call: TRBJ1-2; d_call: .; cdr3_length: 15; clone_size: .; cdr3_nt: TGTGCCAGCGCCGCCTCAGGGACCAGAGTCTTGGGCTACACCTTC; cdr3_aa: CASAASGTRVLGYTF
v_call: TRBV4-1; j_call: TRBJ1-3; d_call: TRBD1; cdr3_length: 16; clone_size: .; cdr3_nt: TGCGCCAGCAGCGATAAGGGACAGTCCTCTGGAAACACCATATATTTT; cdr3_aa: CASSDKGQSSGNTIYF
v_call: TRBV5-6; j_call: TRBJ1-3; d_call: .; cdr3_length: 14; clone_size: .; cdr3_nt: TGTGCCAGCAGCTGGGGCCGATCTGGAAACACCATATATTTT; cdr3_aa: CASSWGRSGNTIYF
v_call: TRBV9; j_call: TRBJ2-7; d_call: .; cdr3_length: 15; clone_size: .; cdr3_nt: TGTGCCAGCAGCGTAGGGGGGGCGCGAAGTCTCGAGCAGTACTTC; cdr3_aa: CASSVGGARSLEQYF
v_call: TRBV5-6; j_call: TRBJ2-7; d_call: TRBD1; cdr3_length: 14; clone_size: .; cdr3_nt: TGTGCCAGCAGCCCCGGACAGGGGGCCTACGAGCAGTACTTC; cdr3_aa: CASSPGQGAYEQYF
v_call: TRBV10-3; j_call: TRBJ1-2; d_call: .; cdr3_length: 16; clone_size: .; cdr3_nt: TGTGCCATCAGCGTAGTACTCACGACGGAAGCTATAGGCTACACCTTC; cdr3_aa: CAISVVLTTEAIGYTF
v_call: TRBV2; j_call: TRBJ2-7; d_call: .; cdr3_length: 13; clone_size: .; cdr3_nt: TGTGCCAGCAGTGATTTCAAGGGTCGCGAGCAGTACTTC; cdr3_aa: CASSDFKGREQYF
v_call: TRBV6-1; j_call: TRBJ2-1; d_call: .; cdr3_length: 17; clone_size: .; cdr3_nt: TGTGCCAGCAGTGATCTAGTAGTAGGGAGTCTCTTTAATGAGCAGTTCTTC; cdr3_aa: CASSDLVVGSLFNEQFF
v_call: TRBV9; j_call: TRBJ2-5; d_call: .; cdr3_length: 13; clone_size: .; cdr3_nt: TGTGCCAGCAGCGTCGACGTTCAAGAGACCCAGTACTTC; cdr3_aa: CASSVDVQETQYF
v_call: TRBV19; j_call: TRBJ2-1; d_call: TRBD2; cdr3_length: 14; clone_size: .; cdr3_nt: TGTGCCAGTAGTAGGCCTAGCGGTTACAATGAGCAGTTCTTC; cdr3_aa: CASSRPSGYNEQFF